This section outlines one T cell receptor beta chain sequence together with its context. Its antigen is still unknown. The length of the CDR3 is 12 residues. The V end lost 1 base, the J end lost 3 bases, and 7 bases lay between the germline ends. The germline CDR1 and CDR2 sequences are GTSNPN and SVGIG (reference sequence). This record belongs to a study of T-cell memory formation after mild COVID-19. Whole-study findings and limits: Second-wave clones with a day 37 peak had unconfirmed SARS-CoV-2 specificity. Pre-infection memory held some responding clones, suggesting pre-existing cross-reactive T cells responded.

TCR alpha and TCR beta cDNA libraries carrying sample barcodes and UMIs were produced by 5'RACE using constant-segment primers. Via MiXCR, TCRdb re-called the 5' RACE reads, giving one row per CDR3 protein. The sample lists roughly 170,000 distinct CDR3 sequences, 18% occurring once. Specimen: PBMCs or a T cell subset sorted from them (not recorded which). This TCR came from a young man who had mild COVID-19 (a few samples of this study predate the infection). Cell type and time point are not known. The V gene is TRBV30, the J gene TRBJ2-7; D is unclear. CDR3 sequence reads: CAWSEPHYEQYF. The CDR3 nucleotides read TGTGCCTGGAGTGAGCCTCACTACGAGCAGTACTTC.